Presented here are 5 T cell receptor beta chains from one specimen sequenced in a study of TIL therapy for anti-PD-1-resistant metastatic lung cancer. Stated time point: pre-treatment sample, taken before nivolumab and TIL therapy. Pleural nodules or supraclavicular lymph nodes made up most of the excised metastases sampled. The immunoSEQ assay was v3. The method was immunoSEQ multiplex PCR; TCRdb's version includes in-frame clones alone and lacks a portion of them. The sample yields about 50,000 clones, 60% to 85% seen once. Material: tumor tissue, obtained at baseline. The receptors originated from a person aged 25-85 years with non-small cell lung cancer.

The rearrangement joins TRBV6-1 to TRBJ2-1; perhaps TRBD2 as D (5 bases). V was clipped by 4 bases and J by 5 bases, with 15 bases between them. The CDR3 sequence is 15 residues long. Germline V CDR1 and CDR2: MNHNS, SASEGT. The DNA for the CDR3 is TGTGCCAGCAGTGGTACCGGACTGGTAAACAATGAGCAGTTCTTC. Protein: CASSGTGLVNNEQFF.

This clone was observed a handful of times. This chain links TRBV4-1 with TRBJ2-7; 8 positions match TRBD2. Per germline, CDR1 MGHRA and CDR2 YSYEKL. Trimming removed 4 bases from V and 5 bases from J; junction bases left unmatched: 19. CDR3 length: 18 residues. CDR3 in amino acids: CASSLLPGSTSVRDEQYF. The CDR3 nucleotides are TGCGCCAGCAGCCTTTTGCCAGGATCGACTAGCGTTAGGGACGAGCAGTACTTC.

The chain links TRBV29-1 to TRBJ2-5; D remains ambiguous. The CDR3 length is 12 residues. The germline CDR1 and CDR2 sequences are SQVTM and ANQGSEA. The V and J ends lost 2 bases and 5 bases respectively, with 9 bases between them. CDR3: CSVENPRETQYF. DNA of the CDR3: TGCAGCGTTGAAAATCCCCGGGAGACCCAGTACTTC.

V and J are TRBV6-1 and TRBJ1-5; D uncertain. Germline V gene lookup returns CDR1 MNHNS and CDR2 SASEGT. V lost 3 bases and J 3 bases, leaving 6 bases between the germline ends. CDR3 length: 13 amino acids. The DNA for the CDR3 is TGTGCCAGCAGTGAGGGGAACAATCAGCCCCAGCATTTT. It is translated as CASSEGNNQPQHF.

This chain connects TRBV6-1 to TRBJ1-1, with 9 bases aligning to TRBD1. Per germline, CDR1 MNHNS and CDR2 SASEGT. The ends lost 6 bases at V and 4 bases at J; junction bases unmatched: 6. The CDR3 sequence is 14 residues long. The CDR3 nucleotides read TGTGCCAGCAGCCGGGACAGGGTGAGCACTGAAGCTTTCTTT. It codes for CASSRDRVSTEAFF.